This T cell receptor beta chain stems from a study of T-cell reconstitution after alpha-beta-depleted transplantation in children (dated by TCRdb to 2015 to 2016). The study in broad terms: Using TCR repertoire profiling, the study quantitatively followed how T-cell immune reconstitution unfolded in children after TCRalphabeta/CD19-depleted allogeneic hematopoietic cell transplantation. The paper's findings and limits, for the study overall: Over the following months the frequencies of hyperexpanded clones went down, and after one year T-cell counts and TCRbeta diversity were mostly credited to newly produced T cells. The apparently early alphabetaT-cell count recovery about two months after transplant was reportedly dependent on only several hundred rapidly expanded clones derived from non-depleted graft cells. The high TCRbeta diversity at day 60 in some patients was ascribed to recipient T cells and intrathymic progenitors that had survived conditioning.

Note on this clonotype: Its specific antigen is unknown. Base qualities were left out, and no much larger clone turns up one base away.

Trimming removed 1 base from V and 2 bases from J; the gene matches leave 4 bases unexplained. Including the terminal cysteine and phenylalanine, the CDR3 comprises 15 residues. Just the 45-base CDR3 DNA is kept, in frame starting at base 1. The germline V gene (reference sequence) supplies CDR1 DFQATT and CDR2 SNEGSKA. Library method: PCR. Sequencing was carried out with an Illumina HiSeq 2500. To normalize quantification of the TCRbeta repertoire, the TCR libraries were built with molecular barcoding that relied on unique molecular identifiers. Through fastp at Q25 and MiXCR, TCRdb rebuilt clones from the public reads, retaining in-frame beta chains. Each CDR3 protein appears once, grouped with its most common genes and DNA. The sample includes about 200,000 distinct CDR3 sequences, with approximately 17% observed a single time. The ten biggest clones cover around 45% of the sample. In light of the paper, this sample's treatment or condition label describes: allogeneic hematopoietic cell transplantation with graft depleted of TCRalphabeta T cells and CD19 B cells. The transplant recipients were children given TCRalphabeta/CD19-depleted allogeneic hematopoietic cell grafts.

The sequencing here drew on PBMCs, mostly from graft donor cells, taken 360 days after TCRalphabeta/CD19-depleted stem cell transplant. In this chain, TRBV20-1 is recombined with TRBJ1-1; TRBD1 agrees with 10 junctional bases. The clonotype comes from a male patient between 2 and 9 years old who had a stem cell transplant for acute lymphoblastic leukemia, so the T cells may come from the graft donor. The nucleotides read TGCAGTGCTAGAGGGGGACAGGGGACCAACACTGAAGCTTTCTTT. It translates as CSARGGQGTNTEAFF.